The clone carrying this T cell receptor (beta chain) came up a few times. Its antigen is unidentified. The assay used deep level. Once extracted for a subset, genomic DNA was divided evenly among several immunoSEQ plates. Clones were sequenced by immunoSEQ multiplex PCR, and TCRdb holds only the in-frame ones, with some missing. The sample carries about 560,000 clones, around 80% recorded once. Trimming at V came to 0 bases and at J to 2 bases, leaving 4 bases not matched to a gene. Per germline, CDR1 SGHKS and CDR2 YYEKEE (reference sequence). The CDR3 has 16 amino acids. This sample was taken from a study of shared clonotypes between healthy human individuals. As for the study in general: Ranging from 18 to 49 in age, donors were two women and three men. The study, taken as a whole, reports: Investigators collected only blood, and repertoires in tissues likely differ.

The clonotype was recovered from a woman aged 40 to 50 in good health. Some clones in this sample may be carry-over from other donors' samples. The V and J genes are TRBV5-5 and TRBJ2-3; 9 bases align to TRBD2. Sequenced: PBMCs. CDR3: CASSLGSGSITDTQYF. The CDR3 bases are TGTGCCAGCAGCTTGGGTAGCGGGAGTATCACAGATACGCAGTATTTT. Drawing the rest from reference TRBV5-5 and TRBJ2-3, the complete variable domain is DAGVTQSPTHLIKTRGQQVTLRCSPISGHKSVSWYQQVLGQGPQFIFQYYEKEERGRGNFPDRFSARQFPNYSSELNVNALLLGDSALYLCASSLGSGSITDTQYFGPGTRLTVL.